A selection of T cell receptor beta chains follows, all from one sample in a study of blood T cell repertoires in COVID-19. The table came from immunoSEQ multiplex PCR; TCRdb's copy has only in-frame clones and leaves some out. The sample yields roughly 130,000 clones, around 82% seen once. The sequenced sample was peripheral blood. Source of these receptors: a woman between 25 and 40 years old who had recovered from COVID-19. The CDR3 runs from the conserved cysteine through the conserved F or W. The order of the fields is CDR3 length, D gene, J gene, V gene, clone size, CDR3 protein, CDR3 DNA. A D gene is named only where the DNA matches it firmly. Rows give clone size only sometimes, using once, few, many, or a class for an expanded clone.

>15|TRBD2|TRBJ2-2|TRBV6-1|-
CASSEWLAGNGELFF
TGTGCCAGCAGTGAATGGCTAGCGGGAAACGGGGAGCTGTTTTTT
>16|TRBD1|TRBJ1-5|TRBV6-5|-
CASSYKVTGGWQPQHF
TGTGCCAGCAGTTACAAGGTGACAGGGGGCTGGCAGCCCCAGCATTTT
>14|TRBD2|TRBJ2-1|TRBV19|-
CASSHSGGTNEQFF
TGTGCCAGTAGTCATAGCGGGGGAACGAATGAGCAGTTCTTC
>18|TRBD2|TRBJ2-2|TRBV7-3|-
CASSSLAGVRSDPGELFF
TGTGCCAGCAGCTCACTAGCGGGAGTAAGGAGCGACCCCGGGGAGCTGTTTTTT
>13|-|TRBJ2-7|TRBV6-5|-
CASNPGHPYEQYF
TGTGCCAGCAACCCGGGACACCCCTACGAGCAGTACTTC
>17|-|TRBJ2-7|TRBV13|-
CASSSFRGTGLEYEQYF
TGTGCCAGCAGCTCCTTTAGGGGAACCGGGTTAGAATACGAGCAGTACTTC
>14|-|TRBJ2-3|TRBV5-1|-
CASSWGPSTDTQYF
TGCGCCAGCAGCTGGGGGCCGAGCACAGATACGCAGTATTTT
>13|TRBD1|TRBJ2-1|TRBV5-4|-
CASSRDSHNEQFF
TGTGCCAGCAGCAGGGACAGCCACAATGAGCAGTTCTTC
>15|TRBD2|TRBJ2-1|TRBV5-1|-
CASSFSSGVYNEQFF
TGCGCCAGCAGCTTTTCCAGCGGGGTATACAATGAGCAGTTCTTC
>15|TRBD1|TRBJ2-3|TRBV7-3|-
CASSRDRARTDTQYF
TGTGCCAGCAGCCGGGACAGAGCCCGCACAGATACGCAGTATTTT
>16|TRBD2|TRBJ2-1|TRBV6-2/TRBV6-3|once
CASSEVAGTPYNEQFF
TGTGCCAGCAGTGAGGTAGCGGGGACCCCCTACAATGAGCAGTTCTTC
>14|TRBD1|TRBJ2-7|TRBV13|-
CASSFKTGASEQYF
TGTGCCAGCAGCTTTAAGACAGGGGCCAGCGAGCAGTACTTC
>16|-|TRBJ1-5|TRBV4-2|few
CASRPSGQGGSQPQHF
TGTGCCAGCAGACCAAGCGGGCAGGGAGGGAGTCAGCCCCAGCATTTT
>14|-|TRBJ2-1|TRBV9|many
CASSVGGGHNEQFF
TGTGCCAGCAGCGTAGGGGGGGGGCACAATGAGCAGTTCTTC
>14|TRBD2|TRBJ2-5|TRBV2|-
CASSEQRDQETQYF
TGTGCCAGCAGTGAACAGCGGGATCAAGAGACCCAGTACTTC
>14|-|TRBJ2-1|TRBV5-4|-
CASSSKGLHNEQFF
TGTGCCAGCAGCTCCAAGGGACTCCACAATGAGCAGTTCTTC
>16|TRBD1|TRBJ1-4|TRBV27|-
CASSPHTGATNEKLFF
TGTGCCAGCAGTCCGCATACAGGGGCAACTAATGAAAAACTGTTTTTT
>19|TRBD2|TRBJ2-2|TRBV7-2|-
CASSLATALAGVVTGELFF
TGTGCCAGCAGCTTAGCGACTGCACTAGCGGGAGTTGTCACCGGGGAGCTGTTTTTT
>15|-|TRBJ1-1|TRBV27|-
CASRVKGGVNTEAFF
TGTGCCAGCAGAGTAAAAGGGGGTGTTAACACTGAAGCTTTCTTT
>13|-|TRBJ1-2|TRBV5-1|-
CASSYKSERGYTF
TGCGCCAGCAGTTACAAGTCGGAGAGAGGCTACACCTTC